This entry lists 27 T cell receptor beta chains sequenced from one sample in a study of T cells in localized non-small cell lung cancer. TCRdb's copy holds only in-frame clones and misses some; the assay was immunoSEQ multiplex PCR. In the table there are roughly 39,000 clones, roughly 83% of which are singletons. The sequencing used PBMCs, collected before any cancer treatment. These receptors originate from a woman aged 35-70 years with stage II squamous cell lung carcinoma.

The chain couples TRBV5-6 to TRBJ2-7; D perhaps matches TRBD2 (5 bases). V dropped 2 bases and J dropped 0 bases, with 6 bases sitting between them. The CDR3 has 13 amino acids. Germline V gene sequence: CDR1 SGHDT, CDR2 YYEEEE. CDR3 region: CASSFGSSYEQYV. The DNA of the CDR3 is TGTGCCAGCAGCTTTGGGAGCTCCTACGAGCAGTACGTC.

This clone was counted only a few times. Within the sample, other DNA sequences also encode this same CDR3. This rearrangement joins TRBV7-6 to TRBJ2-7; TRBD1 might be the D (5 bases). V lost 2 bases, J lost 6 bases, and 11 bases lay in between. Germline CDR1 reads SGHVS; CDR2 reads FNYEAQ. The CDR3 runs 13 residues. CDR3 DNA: TGTGCCAGCAGCTTATACAGGAACGGCGAGCAGTACGTC. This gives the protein CASSLYRNGEQYV.

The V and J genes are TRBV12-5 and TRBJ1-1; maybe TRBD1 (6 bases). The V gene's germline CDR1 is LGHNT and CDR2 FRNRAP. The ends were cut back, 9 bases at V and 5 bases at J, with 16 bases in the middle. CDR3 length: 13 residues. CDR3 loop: CASSQGIWTEAFF. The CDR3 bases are TGTGCTAGCTCACAGGGTATTTGGACTGAAGCTTTCTTT.

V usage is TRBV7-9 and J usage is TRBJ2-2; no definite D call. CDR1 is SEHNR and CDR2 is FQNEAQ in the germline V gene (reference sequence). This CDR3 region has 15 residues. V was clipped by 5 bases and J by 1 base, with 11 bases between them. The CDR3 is CASSLRVLNTGELFF. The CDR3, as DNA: TGTGCCAGCAGCCTCCGGGTTTTGAACACCGGGGAGCTGTTTTTT. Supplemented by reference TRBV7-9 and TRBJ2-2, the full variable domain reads DTGVSQNPRHKITKRGQNVTFRCDPISEHNRLYWYRQTLGQGPEFLTYFQNEAQLEKSRLLSDRFSAERPKGSFSTLEIQRTEQGDSAMYLCASSLRVLNTGELFFGEGSRLTVL.

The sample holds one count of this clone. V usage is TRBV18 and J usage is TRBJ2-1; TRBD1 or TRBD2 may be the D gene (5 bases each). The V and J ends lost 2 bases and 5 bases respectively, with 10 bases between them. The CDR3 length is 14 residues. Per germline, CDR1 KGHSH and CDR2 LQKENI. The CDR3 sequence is CASSPSRGDNEQFF. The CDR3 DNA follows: TGTGCCAGCTCACCATCCCGAGGGGACAATGAGCAGTTCTTC.

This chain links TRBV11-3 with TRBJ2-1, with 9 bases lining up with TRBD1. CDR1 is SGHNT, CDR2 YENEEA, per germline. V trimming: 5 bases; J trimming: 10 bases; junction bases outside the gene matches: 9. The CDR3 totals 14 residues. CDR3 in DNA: TGTGCCAGCAGCCGTCCCGGGACAGGGAACGAGCAGTTCTTC. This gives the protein CASSRPGTGNEQFF.

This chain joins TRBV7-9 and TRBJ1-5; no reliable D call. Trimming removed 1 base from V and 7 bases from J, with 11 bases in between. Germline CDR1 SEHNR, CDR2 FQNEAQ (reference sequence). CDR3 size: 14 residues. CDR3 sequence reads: CASSLGQPEQPQHF. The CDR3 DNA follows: TGTGCCAGCAGCTTAGGCCAGCCAGAACAGCCCCAGCATTTT. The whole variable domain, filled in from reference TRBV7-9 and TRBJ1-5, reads DTGVSQNPRHKITKRGQNVTFRCDPISEHNRLYWYRQTLGQGPEFLTYFQNEAQLEKSRLLSDRFSAERPKGSFSTLEIQRTEQGDSAMYLCASSLGQPEQPQHFGDGTRLSIL.

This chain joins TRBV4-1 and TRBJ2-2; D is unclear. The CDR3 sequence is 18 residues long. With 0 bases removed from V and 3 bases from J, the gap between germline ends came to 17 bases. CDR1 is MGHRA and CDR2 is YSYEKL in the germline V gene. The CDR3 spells CASSQDGLFRMDTGELFF. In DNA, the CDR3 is TGCGCCAGCAGCCAAGATGGGTTGTTCAGGATGGACACCGGGGAGCTGTTTTTT.

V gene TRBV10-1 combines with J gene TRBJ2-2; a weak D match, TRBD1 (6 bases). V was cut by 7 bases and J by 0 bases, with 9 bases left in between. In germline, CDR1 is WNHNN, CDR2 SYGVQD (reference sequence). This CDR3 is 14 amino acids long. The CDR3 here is CASKEGANTGELFF. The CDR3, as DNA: TGCGCCAGCAAAGAGGGGGCGAACACCGGGGAGCTGTTTTTT.

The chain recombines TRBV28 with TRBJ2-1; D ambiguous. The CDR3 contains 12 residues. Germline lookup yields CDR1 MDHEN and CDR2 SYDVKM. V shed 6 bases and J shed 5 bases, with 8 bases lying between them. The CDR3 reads CASSPDNNEQFF. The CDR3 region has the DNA TGTGCCAGCAGCCCCGACAACAATGAGCAGTTCTTC.

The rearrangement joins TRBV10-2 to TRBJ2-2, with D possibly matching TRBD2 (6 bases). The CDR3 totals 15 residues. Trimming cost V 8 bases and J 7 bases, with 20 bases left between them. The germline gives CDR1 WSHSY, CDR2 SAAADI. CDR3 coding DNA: TGCGCCAGCCTACCCATTCGGGGGATTGGCGGGGAGCTGTTTTTT. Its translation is CASLPIRGIGGELFF.

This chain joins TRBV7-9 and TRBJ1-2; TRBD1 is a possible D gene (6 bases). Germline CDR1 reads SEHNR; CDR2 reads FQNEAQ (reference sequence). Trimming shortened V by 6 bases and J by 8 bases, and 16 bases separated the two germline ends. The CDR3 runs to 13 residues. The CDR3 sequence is CASSSHRDSGYTF. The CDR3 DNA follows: TGTGCCAGCAGTAGCCACAGGGATAGCGGCTACACCTTC.

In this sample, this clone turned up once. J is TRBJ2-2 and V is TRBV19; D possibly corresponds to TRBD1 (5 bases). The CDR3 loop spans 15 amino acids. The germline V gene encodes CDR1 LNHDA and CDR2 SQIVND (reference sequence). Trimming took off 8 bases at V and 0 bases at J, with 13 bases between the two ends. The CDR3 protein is CASGAVTTNTGELFF. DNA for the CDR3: TGTGCCAGTGGGGCAGTGACCACGAACACCGGGGAGCTGTTTTTT.

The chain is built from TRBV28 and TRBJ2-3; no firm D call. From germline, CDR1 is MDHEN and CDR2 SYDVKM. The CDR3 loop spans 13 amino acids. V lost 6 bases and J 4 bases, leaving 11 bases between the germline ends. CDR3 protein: CASSDLPPDTQYF. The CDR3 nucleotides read TGTGCCAGCAGCGATCTACCCCCAGATACGCAGTATTTT.

CDR3 sequence (DNA): TGTGCCAGCAGCTTAGAGCCGGGGCGCCTCAATGAGCAGTTCTTC. Protein sequence: CASSLEPGRLNEQFF. V is TRBV7-2 and J is TRBJ2-1; D could derive from TRBD1 or TRBD2 (5 bases each). Germline CDR1 SGHTA, CDR2 FQGNSA. This CDR3 spans 15 amino acids. Trimming stripped 1 base from V and 6 bases from J, with 13 bases between.

The CDR3 nucleotides are TGTGCCAGCAGTACCAGAGCTGAAGCTTTCTTT. It is translated as CASSTRAEAFF. The V gene is TRBV28, the J gene TRBJ1-1, with unresolved D. This CDR3 spans 11 amino acids. Germline assignment: CDR1 MDHEN and CDR2 SYDVKM. V lost 5 bases to trimming and J lost 6 bases, with 7 bases between them.

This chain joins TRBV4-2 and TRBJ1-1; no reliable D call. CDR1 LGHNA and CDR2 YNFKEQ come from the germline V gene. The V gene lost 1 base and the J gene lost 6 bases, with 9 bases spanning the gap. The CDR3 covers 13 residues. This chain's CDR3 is CASSQVGRAEAFF. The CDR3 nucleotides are TGTGCCAGCAGCCAAGTAGGCCGGGCTGAAGCTTTCTTT.

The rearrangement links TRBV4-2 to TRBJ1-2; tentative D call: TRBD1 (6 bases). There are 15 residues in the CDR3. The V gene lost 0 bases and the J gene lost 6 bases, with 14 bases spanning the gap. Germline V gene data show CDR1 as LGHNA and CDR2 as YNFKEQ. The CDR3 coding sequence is TGTGCCAGCAGCCAAGAAGTGGGGGCAGGGAATGGCTACACCTTC. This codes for CASSQEVGAGNGYTF.

The CDR3 region has the DNA TGTGCCAGCAGCGTTTCTGGACGGTATCAAGAGACCCAGTACTTC. It translates to CASSVSGRYQETQYF. The genes are TRBV9 and TRBJ2-5; no definite D call. V was shortened by 2 bases and J by 2 bases, with 13 bases between the two germline ends. Germline V gene data show CDR1 as SGDLS and CDR2 as YYNGEE. This CDR3 has 15 amino acids.

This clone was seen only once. This chain's CDR3 is CSVGTDAPQQYF. The DNA for the CDR3 is TGCAGCGTTGGGACAGACGCCCCGCAGCAGTACTTC. This rearrangement joins TRBV29-1 to TRBJ2-7, with a weak D call TRBD1 (6 bases). Trimming took 4 bases from V and 8 from J, leaving 15 bases between them. This CDR3 has 12 amino acids. Germline values: CDR1 SQVTM, CDR2 ANQGSEA.

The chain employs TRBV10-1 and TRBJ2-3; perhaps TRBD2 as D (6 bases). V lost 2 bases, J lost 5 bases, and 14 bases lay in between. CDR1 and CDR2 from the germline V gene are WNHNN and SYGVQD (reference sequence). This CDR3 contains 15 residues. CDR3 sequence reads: CASSEGARERDTQYF. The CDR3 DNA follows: TGCGCCAGCAGTGAGGGGGCTCGGGAGAGAGATACGCAGTATTTT.

In DNA form, the CDR3 reads TGTGCCAGTAGTACCCCGGGGTCAGGGGGAAACACCATATATTTT. Translated: CASSTPGSGGNTIYF. The chain uses TRBV19 and TRBJ1-3, with D possibly being TRBD1 (5 bases). Germline V lookup: CDR1 LNHDA, CDR2 SQIVND (reference sequence). The CDR3 contains 15 residues. V lost 4 bases to trimming and J lost 4 bases, with 14 bases between them.

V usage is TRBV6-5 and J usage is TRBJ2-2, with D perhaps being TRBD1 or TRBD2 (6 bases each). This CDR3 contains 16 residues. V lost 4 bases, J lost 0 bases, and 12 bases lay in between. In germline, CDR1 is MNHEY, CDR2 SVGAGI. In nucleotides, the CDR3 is TGTGCCAGCAGTTTGATCGGGGGCACGAACACCGGGGAGCTGTTTTTT. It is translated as CASSLIGGTNTGELFF.

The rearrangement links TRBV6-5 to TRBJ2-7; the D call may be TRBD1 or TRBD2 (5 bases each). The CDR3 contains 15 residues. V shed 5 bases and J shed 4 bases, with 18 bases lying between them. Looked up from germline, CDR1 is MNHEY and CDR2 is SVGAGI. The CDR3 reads CASSRGWQGPYEQYF. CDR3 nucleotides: TGTGCCAGCAGTCGGGGCTGGCAGGGCCCTTACGAGCAGTACTTC.

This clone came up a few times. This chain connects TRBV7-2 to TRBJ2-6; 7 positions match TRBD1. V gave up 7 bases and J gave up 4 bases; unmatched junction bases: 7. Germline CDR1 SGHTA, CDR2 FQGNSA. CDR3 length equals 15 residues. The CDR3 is CASTETGPGANVLTF. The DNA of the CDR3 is TGTGCCAGCACCGAGACAGGGCCCGGGGCCAACGTCCTGACTTTC.

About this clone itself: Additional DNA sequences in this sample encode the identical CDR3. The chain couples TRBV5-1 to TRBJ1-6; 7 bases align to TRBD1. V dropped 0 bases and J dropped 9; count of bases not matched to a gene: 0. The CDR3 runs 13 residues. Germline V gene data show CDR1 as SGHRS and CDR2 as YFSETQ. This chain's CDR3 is CASSLDRGSPLHF. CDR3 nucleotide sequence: TGCGCCAGCAGCTTGGACAGGGGTTCACCCCTCCACTTT.

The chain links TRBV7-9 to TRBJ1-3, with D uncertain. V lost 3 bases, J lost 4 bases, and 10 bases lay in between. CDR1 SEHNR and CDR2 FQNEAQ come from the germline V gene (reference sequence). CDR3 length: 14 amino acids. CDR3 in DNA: TGTGCCAGCAGCTTCGGGGATCCCGGAAACACCATATATTTT. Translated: CASSFGDPGNTIYF.